A selection of T cell receptor beta chains follows, all from one sample in a study of cytomegalovirus exposure and HLA in healthy donors. Clones were sequenced by immunoSEQ multiplex PCR, and TCRdb holds only the in-frame ones, with some missing. This table has roughly 170,000 clones, approximately 80% appearing once. Material for sequencing was PBMCs. The receptors derive from a young man in good health and CMV-seronegative. The CDR3 runs from the conserved cysteine through the conserved F or W. The order of the fields is V gene, D gene, clone size, J gene, CDR3 DNA, CDR3 protein. D genes are given only for firm matches. A clone size is listed for some rows: how often the clone was seen (once, few, many), or a class if it is expanded.

V gene: TRBV5-4
D gene: TRBD1
clone size: NA
J gene: TRBJ1-2
CDR3 DNA: TGTGCCAGCAGCTTGGGGACAGGGACGTATGGCTACACCTTC
CDR3 protein: CASSLGTGTYGYTF

V gene: TRBV4-2
D gene: TRBD1
clone size: NA
J gene: TRBJ1-5
CDR3 DNA: TGTGCCAGCAGCCCACAGGGGTCCAATCAGCCCCAGCATTTT
CDR3 protein: CASSPQGSNQPQHF

V gene: TRBV18
D gene: NA
clone size: NA
J gene: TRBJ1-4
CDR3 DNA: TGTGCCAGCTCCGGACTTGGGGAACTGTTTTTT
CDR3 protein: CASSGLGELFF

V gene: TRBV25-1
D gene: TRBD1
clone size: NA
J gene: TRBJ1-4
CDR3 DNA: TGTGCCAGCAGTGCGGGCCCGGGACAGGAGAATGAAAAACTGTTTTTT
CDR3 protein: CASSAGPGQENEKLFF

V gene: TRBV27
D gene: NA
clone size: NA
J gene: TRBJ2-7
CDR3 DNA: TGTGCCAGCAGTTCCAGTCCCGACAGAGCCTACGAGCAGTACTTC
CDR3 protein: CASSSSPDRAYEQYF

V gene: TRBV7-9
D gene: NA
clone size: NA
J gene: TRBJ1-5
CDR3 DNA: TGTGCCAGCAGCCAGGGGAGTGGCAATCAGCCCCAGCATTTT
CDR3 protein: CASSQGSGNQPQHF

V gene: TRBV13
D gene: NA
clone size: NA
J gene: TRBJ1-1
CDR3 DNA: TGTGCCAGCAGCTTACAGGAGGCGGGAAGCACTGAAGCTTTCTTT
CDR3 protein: CASSLQEAGSTEAFF

V gene: TRBV4-3
D gene: NA
clone size: few
J gene: TRBJ2-7
CDR3 DNA: TGCGCCAGCAGCCTACAGAGCTCCTACGAGCAGTACTTC
CDR3 protein: CASSLQSSYEQYF

V gene: TRBV28
D gene: TRBD2
clone size: NA
J gene: TRBJ2-4
CDR3 DNA: TGTGCCAGCAGTCACTCGGGGAGGGAATGGAGAAACATTCAGTACTTC
CDR3 protein: CASSHSGREWRNIQYF

V gene: TRBV28
D gene: NA
clone size: NA
J gene: TRBJ2-7
CDR3 DNA: TGTGCCACCTCAGTGCGGGGGCCCTCCGAGCAGTACTTC
CDR3 protein: CATSVRGPSEQYF

V gene: TRBV21-1
D gene: NA
clone size: NA
J gene: TRBJ1-2
CDR3 DNA: TGTGCCAGCAGCAAAAATTTAACTTTCTATGGCTACACCTTC
CDR3 protein: CASSKNLTFYGYTF

V gene: TRBV7-2
D gene: TRBD1
clone size: NA
J gene: TRBJ2-3
CDR3 DNA: TGTGCCAGCAGCTTAGATTACAGGGGGACAGATACGCAGTATTTT
CDR3 protein: CASSLDYRGTDTQYF

V gene: TRBV28
D gene: NA
clone size: NA
J gene: TRBJ2-3
CDR3 DNA: TGTGCCAGCAGTACTACCCCGTATTTGAATTTT
CDR3 protein: CASSTTPYLNF

V gene: TRBV6-5
D gene: TRBD1
clone size: NA
J gene: TRBJ2-1
CDR3 DNA: TGTGCCAGCACCCGAGACAGGGAACCGTACAATGAGCAGTTCTTC
CDR3 protein: CASTRDREPYNEQFF

V gene: TRBV4-1
D gene: TRBD1
clone size: few
J gene: TRBJ1-5
CDR3 DNA: TGCGCCAGCAGCCAAATCGACAGGGCTAGTCAGCCCCAGCATTTT
CDR3 protein: CASSQIDRASQPQHF

V gene: TRBV5-1
D gene: TRBD1
clone size: NA
J gene: TRBJ1-4
CDR3 DNA: TGCGCCAGCAGCTTGGGGGACAGGGGGCGCTGGGAAAAACTGTTTTTT
CDR3 protein: CASSLGDRGRWEKLFF